These T cell receptor beta chains were read from a single sample in a study of Ad26.COV2.S vaccination and SARS-CoV-2 variants. TCRdb's table, derived via immunoSEQ multiplex PCR, lists solely in-frame clones and lacks some. The sample lists under 600,000 clones, 80% to 90% seen once, with about 1.5% in the top ten. Source: peripheral blood, taken in a trial of Ad26.COV2.S vaccine versus placebo. The source of these receptors is a person between 18 and 59 years old who received the Ad26.COV2.S COVID-19 vaccine or a placebo. Each CDR3 is given with its conserved first and last residue.

V gene: TRBV15; CDR3 length: 18; CDR3 protein: CATSPRSGGRFDNSPLHF
V gene: TRBV6-1; CDR3 length: 17; CDR3 protein: CASSAIGTGRLGETQYF
V gene: TRBV6-5; CDR3 length: 14; CDR3 protein: CASSYQALNTEAFF
V gene: TRBV7-9; CDR3 length: 14; CDR3 protein: CASSSQFDRTEAFF
V gene: TRBV12-5; CDR3 length: 13; CDR3 protein: CASGLDGNTEAFF
V gene: TRBV11-2; CDR3 length: 17; CDR3 protein: CASSARGRDRGLNEQFF
V gene: TRBV30; CDR3 length: 13; CDR3 protein: CAWSPGLSYEQYF
V gene: TRBV30; CDR3 length: 14; CDR3 protein: CAWSTGGRNQPQHF
V gene: TRBV3-1/TRBV3-2; CDR3 length: 11; CDR3 protein: CASSQTYEQFF
V gene: TRBV6-5; CDR3 length: 14; CDR3 protein: CATAGTISGNTIYF
V gene: TRBV2; CDR3 length: 15; CDR3 protein: CASSPNTGTKYEQYF
V gene: TRBV4-2; CDR3 length: 19; CDR3 protein: CASSQVYGGARGFDYGYTF
V gene: TRBV5-4; CDR3 length: 16; CDR3 protein: CASSLADLRGDYGYTF
V gene: TRBV18; CDR3 length: 15; CDR3 protein: CASSPKEGSYNEQFF
V gene: TRBV4-2; CDR3 length: 16; CDR3 protein: CASSQDPSGTSYEQYF
V gene: TRBV18; CDR3 length: 15; CDR3 protein: CASSRSGGTTYEQYF
V gene: TRBV19; CDR3 length: 15; CDR3 protein: CASSMGQVYNEKLFF
V gene: TRBV18; CDR3 length: 14; CDR3 protein: CASSPRPTNTEAFF
V gene: TRBV9; CDR3 length: 19; CDR3 protein: CASSVSGRDTRPYRYGYTF
V gene: TRBV27; CDR3 length: 16; CDR3 protein: CASSRAGGSPVYGYTF
V gene: TRBV28; CDR3 length: 15; CDR3 protein: CASSFVGLYAHEAFF
V gene: TRBV30; CDR3 length: 13; CDR3 protein: CAWSLRRRETQYF
V gene: TRBV10-3; CDR3 length: 13; CDR3 protein: CAISESFNQPQHF
V gene: TRBV5-6; CDR3 length: 12; CDR3 protein: CASSLPSYGYTF
V gene: TRBV27; CDR3 length: 15; CDR3 protein: CASSLYPRQGSGYTF
V gene: TRBV5-4; CDR3 length: 12; CDR3 protein: CASSVDSYEQYF
V gene: TRBV4-1; CDR3 length: 15; CDR3 protein: CASSQGPGAPDTQYF
V gene: TRBV24-1; CDR3 length: 15; CDR3 protein: CATSVDRGNTGELFF
V gene: TRBV5-5; CDR3 length: 13; CDR3 protein: CASSLTAGYGYTF
V gene: TRBV29-1; CDR3 length: 10; CDR3 protein: CSVGGNEQFF
V gene: TRBV6-5; CDR3 length: 14; CDR3 protein: CASRRQLADNEQFF